A single sample gave rise to the 21 T cell receptor beta chains below, sequenced in a study of shared clonotypes between healthy human individuals. The method was immunoSEQ multiplex PCR; TCRdb's version includes in-frame clones alone and lacks a portion of them. The sample has more than 2,000,000 clones; 85% to 95% are singletons. The sequencing input was naive CD4+ T cells from PBMCs. As to subset: CD45RA+ positively selected. The origin of the receptors is a man between 18 and 29 years old in good health. Some clones in this sample may be carry-over from other donors' samples.

The V and J genes are TRBV7-9 and TRBJ1-4; TRBD1 matches 8 bases. This CDR3 is 17 amino acids long. With V trimmed by 4 bases and J by 0 bases, 7 bases remained unmatched. Germline assignment: CDR1 SEHNR and CDR2 FQNEAQ (reference sequence). The CDR3 nucleotides are TGTGCCAGCAGCTCCCGGACAGGGTGGGCAACTAATGAAAAACTGTTTTTT. Translation: CASSSRTGWATNEKLFF.

The chain couples TRBV7-9 to TRBJ2-2; no clear D gene. The CDR3 is made up of 12 amino acids. From germline, CDR1 is SEHNR and CDR2 FQNEAQ (reference sequence). The V end lost 2 bases, the J end lost 7 bases, and 5 bases lay between the germline ends. The CDR3 DNA follows: TGTGCCAGCAGCTTAAAGGACGGGGAGCTGTTTTTT. Its protein product is CASSLKDGELFF.

The chain combines TRBV5-1 with TRBJ2-3; TRBD1 matches at 12 bases. J was trimmed by 7 bases and V by 3 bases; bases with no gene match: 6. The germline gives CDR1 SGHRS, CDR2 YFSETQ. CDR3 length equals 15 residues. CDR3 protein: CASSSGTGGVNTQYF. The CDR3, as DNA: TGCGCCAGCAGCTCAGGGACAGGGGGCGTGAATACGCAGTATTTT.

J is TRBJ2-3 and V is TRBV19, with TRBD2 matching over 7 bases. CDR1 and CDR2 from the germline V gene are LNHDA and SQIVND (reference sequence). CDR3 length equals 16 residues. With V trimmed by 6 bases and J by 2 bases, 11 bases remained unmatched. The CDR3 region has the DNA TGTGCCAGTAGCAATCCGCGAGCGGGGAACACAGATACGCAGTATTTT. Protein product: CASSNPRAGNTDTQYF.

The chain recombines TRBV7-2 with TRBJ2-7; 7 positions agree with TRBD2. The germline V gene has CDR1 SGHTA and CDR2 FQGNSA. This CDR3 has 17 amino acids. J lost 2 bases, V lost 2 bases, and 12 bases had no gene match. CDR3 DNA sequence: TGTGCCAGCAGCTTACGAAACCCAGCGGGATCGGCCTACGAGCAGTACTTC. It is translated as CASSLRNPAGSAYEQYF.

The rearrangement uses TRBV4-1 and TRBJ1-3; no clear D gene. CDR3 length: 15 amino acids. Germline values: CDR1 MGHRA, CDR2 YSYEKL. The germline V and J ends were trimmed by 4 bases and 2 bases, with 12 bases remaining between them. This CDR3 reads CASSPPSATGNTIYF. For the CDR3, the DNA is TGCGCCAGCAGCCCCCCGTCAGCGACTGGAAACACCATATATTTT.

For this clone: Other DNA sequences from this sample encode an identical CDR3 as well. As DNA, the CDR3 is TGCGCCAGCAGCCCGGGACAGCGGTACAATGAGCAGTTCTTC. It encodes CASSPGQRYNEQFF. The chain employs TRBV5-1 and TRBJ2-1; TRBD1 agrees at 7 bases. V lost 4 bases and J lost 4; bases outside the gene matches: 5. The germline CDR1 and CDR2 sequences are SGHRS and YFSETQ. The CDR3 is made up of 14 amino acids.

Turning to this clone: Different DNA sequences within this sample yield the same CDR3. This chain links TRBV2 with TRBJ2-7; possibly TRBD1 for D (6 bases). CDR3 length equals 14 residues. In germline, CDR1 is SNHLY, CDR2 FYNNEI. Deletions cut 4 bases from V and 1 base from J, with 11 bases between. Here the CDR3 reads CASSAGQGSYEQYF. CDR3 in DNA: TGTGCCAGCAGTGCGGGGCAGGGGTCCTACGAGCAGTACTTC. Full variable domain (remainder filled in from reference TRBV2 and TRBJ2-7): EPEVTQTPSHQVTQMGQEVILRCVPISNHLYFYWYRQILGQKVEFLVSFYNNEISEKSEIFDDQFSVERPDGSNFTLKIRSTKLEDSAMYFCASSAGQGSYEQYFGPGTRLTVT.

This clone was observed once. This chain joins TRBV27 and TRBJ2-1; no clear D. The CDR3 loop spans 13 amino acids. Deletions cut 7 bases from V and 7 bases from J, with 14 bases between. Germline lookup yields CDR1 MNHEY and CDR2 SMNVEV (reference sequence). Here the CDR3 reads CASKPAPLNEQFF. Here the CDR3 DNA reads TGTGCCAGCAAGCCAGCCCCATTAAATGAGCAGTTCTTC.

The V gene is TRBV7-9, the J gene TRBJ2-1; D not resolved. The germline V and J ends were trimmed by 1 base and 4 bases, with 11 bases remaining between them. CDR3 length: 15 residues. Per germline, CDR1 SEHNR and CDR2 FQNEAQ (reference sequence). CDR3 protein: CASSLGQANYNEQFF. CDR3 DNA sequence: TGTGCCAGCAGCTTAGGGCAGGCCAATTACAATGAGCAGTTCTTC.

Of note for this clone: The sample has other DNA sequences that encode this CDR3 too. Here the CDR3 reads CASTGSGANVLTF. The CDR3 DNA reads as TGTGCCAGCACAGGGTCTGGGGCCAACGTCCTGACTTTC. The chain employs TRBV6-6 and TRBJ2-6; D is possibly TRBD1 (5 bases). V was trimmed by 7 bases and J by 1 base, leaving 5 bases between them. There are 13 residues in the CDR3. CDR1 and CDR2 from the germline V gene are MNHNY and SVGAGI (reference sequence).

The V call is TRBV7-3, the J call TRBJ2-1; perhaps TRBD2 as D (5 bases). Between the trimmed V and J ends, which lost 4 bases and 0 bases, there was a span of 13 bases. The CDR3 runs 16 residues. The germline gives CDR1 SGHTA, CDR2 FQGTGA. The CDR3 bases are TGTGCCAGCAGCTCCCGTTCCGGGGACTCCTACAATGAGCAGTTCTTC. This codes for CASSSRSGDSYNEQFF. Based on the CDR3 plus reference TRBV7-3 and TRBJ2-1, the full variable domain is GAGVSQTPSNKVTEKGKYVELRCDPISGHTALYWYRQSLGQGPEFLIYFQGTGAADDSGLPNDRFFAVRPEGSVSTLKIQRTERGDSAVYLCASSSRSGDSYNEQFFGPGTRLTVL.

The V and J genes are TRBV7-3 and TRBJ2-2; D may be TRBD2 (6 bases). Germline V CDR1 and CDR2: SGHTA, FQGTGA. Between the trimmed V and J ends, which lost 5 bases and 3 bases, there was a span of 16 bases. This CDR3 spans 16 amino acids. CDR3 in DNA: TGTGCCAGCAGCCCTGGGCTAGCGTTTGACACCGGGGAGCTGTTTTTT. Protein sequence: CASSPGLAFDTGELFF. The complete variable domain, with remaining parts taken from reference TRBV7-3 and TRBJ2-2, reads GAGVSQTPSNKVTEKGKYVELRCDPISGHTALYWYRQSLGQGPEFLIYFQGTGAADDSGLPNDRFFAVRPEGSVSTLKIQRTERGDSAVYLCASSPGLAFDTGELFFGEGSRLTVL.

The genes are TRBV9 and TRBJ1-2; the D gene is possibly TRBD1 (6 bases). The CDR3 runs to 14 residues. The germline CDR1 and CDR2 sequences are SGDLS and YYNGEE. Trimming left V 4 bases short and J 5 bases short, with 15 bases between. DNA for the CDR3: TGTGCCAGCAGCCCACAGGGAGGGGTTTATGGCTACACCTTC. Its protein is CASSPQGGVYGYTF.

This rearrangement joins TRBV6-5 to TRBJ2-1, with TRBD2 matching over 10 bases. The V gene's germline CDR1 is MNHEY and CDR2 SVGAGI. The CDR3 length is 13 residues. CDR3: CGASGSPYNEQFF. The CDR3 nucleotides read TGTGGCGCTAGCGGGAGTCCCTACAATGAGCAGTTCTTC.

The chain carries TRBV7-7 and TRBJ2-7, with TRBD2 matching over 13 bases. Germline trimming cut 4 bases from V and 3 bases from J; bases unmatched to any gene: 3. The CDR3 totals 15 residues. CDR1 and CDR2 from the germline V gene are SSHAT and FNYEAQ (reference sequence). CDR3 protein: CASSSGLAGVYEQYF. As DNA, the CDR3 is TGTGCCAGCAGCTCCGGACTAGCGGGGGTCTACGAGCAGTACTTC.

The gene calls are TRBV5-5 and TRBJ2-7; D might be TRBD2 (7 bases). The CDR3 covers 14 residues. The V gene's germline CDR1 is SGHKS and CDR2 YYEKEE (reference sequence). Trimming cost V 4 bases and J 5 bases, with 16 bases left between them. As DNA, the CDR3 is TGTGCCAGCAGCCATGGGGGCGGGAGCAACGAGCAGTACTTC. Translating gives CASSHGGGSNEQYF.

This chain uses TRBV6-6 with TRBJ1-1; the D is unclear. Trimming removed 5 bases at V and 1 base at J, with 11 bases between. The CDR3 runs to 14 residues. The germline CDR1 and CDR2 sequences are MNHNY and SVGAGI (reference sequence). The CDR3 spells CASSPDFPNTEAFF. In DNA, the CDR3 is TGTGCCAGCAGTCCCGACTTTCCGAACACTGAAGCTTTCTTT.

This chain connects TRBV14 to TRBJ1-2; D possibly corresponds to TRBD1 (6 bases). The V end was cut by 3 bases, the J end by 4 bases, with 9 bases between. The germline V gene encodes CDR1 SGHDN and CDR2 FVKESK. CDR3 length: 13 amino acids. CDR3 region: CASSHGGAYGYTF. CDR3 nucleotides: TGTGCCAGCAGCCATGGGGGGGCCTATGGCTACACCTTC.

This chain connects TRBV5-1 to TRBJ2-7; tentative D call: TRBD2 (7 bases). CDR1 is SGHRS and CDR2 is YFSETQ in the germline V gene. The CDR3 has 16 amino acids. V dropped 1 base and J dropped 0 bases, with 14 bases sitting between them. DNA for the CDR3: TGCGCCAGCAGCTTGACGGGGGGCAAAAACTCCTACGAGCAGTACTTC. Residues: CASSLTGGKNSYEQYF. The whole variable domain, remainder taken from reference TRBV5-1 and TRBJ2-7, is KAGVTQTPRYLIKTRGQQVTLSCSPISGHRSVSWYQQTPGQGLQFLFEYFSETQRNKGNFPGRFSGRQFSNSRSEMNVSTLELGDSALYLCASSLTGGKNSYEQYFGPGTRLTVT.

The chain is built from TRBV18 and TRBJ2-1; TRBD2 matches 7 bases. Trimming cost V 2 bases and J 13 bases; bases outside gene matches: 8. CDR1 and CDR2 (germline): KGHSH, LQKENI. CDR3 length: 13 residues. CDR3 DNA: TGTGCCAGCTCACCAGCATTGAGCGGGGAACAGTTCTTC. The encoded protein is CASSPALSGEQFF.